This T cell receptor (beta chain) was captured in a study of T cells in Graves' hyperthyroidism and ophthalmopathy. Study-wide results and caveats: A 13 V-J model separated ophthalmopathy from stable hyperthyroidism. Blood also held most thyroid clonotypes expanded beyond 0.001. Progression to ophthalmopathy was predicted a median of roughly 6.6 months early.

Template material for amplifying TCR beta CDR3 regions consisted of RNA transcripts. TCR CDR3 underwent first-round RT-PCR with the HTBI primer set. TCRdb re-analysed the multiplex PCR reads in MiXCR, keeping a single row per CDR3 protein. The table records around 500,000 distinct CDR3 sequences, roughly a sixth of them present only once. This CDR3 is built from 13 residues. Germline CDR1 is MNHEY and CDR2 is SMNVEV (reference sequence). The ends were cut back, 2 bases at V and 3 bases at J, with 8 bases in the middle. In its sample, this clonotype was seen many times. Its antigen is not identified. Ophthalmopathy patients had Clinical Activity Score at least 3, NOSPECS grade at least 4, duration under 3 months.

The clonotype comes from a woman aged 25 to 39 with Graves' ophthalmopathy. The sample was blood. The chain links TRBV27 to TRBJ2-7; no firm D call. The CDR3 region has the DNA TGTGCCAGCAGTTTAGGACGGTACTACGAGCAGTACTTC. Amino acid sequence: CASSLGRYYEQYF.